These 30 T cell receptor beta chains were sequenced from one sample in a study of response to subunit inactivated influenza vaccine. TCRdb recomputed calls from the RT-PCR reads with MiXCR, one row per CDR3 protein. The sample yields about 480,000 distinct CDR3 sequences, roughly 25% seen once. This sample comprised CD4+ T cells sorted from PBMCs, obtained around 5 days after vaccination. These receptors were obtained from a middle-aged man who received an inactivated influenza vaccine.

This sequence joins TRBV5-5 and TRBJ2-5; no clear D. V was trimmed by 4 bases and J by 0 bases, leaving 16 bases between them. Germline V gives CDR1 SGHKS, CDR2 YYEKEE (reference sequence). The CDR3 is made up of 16 amino acids. The CDR3 sequence is CASSPGSQAYQETQYF. CDR3 nucleotide sequence: TGTGCCAGCAGCCCCGGATCGCAGGCGTACCAAGAGACCCAGTACTTC.

This clonotype was observed a handful of times. The V call is TRBV29-1, the J call TRBJ2-1; tentative D call: TRBD2 (5 bases). CDR1 and CDR2 (germline): SQVTM, ANQGSEA. The CDR3 is made up of 11 amino acids. Trimming shortened V by 7 bases and J by 6 bases, and 10 bases separated the two germline ends. CDR3 sequence (DNA): TGCAGCGCTGGGAGCGGCAATGAGCAGTTCTTC. It yields the protein CSAGSGNEQFF.

The gene calls are TRBV12-3 or TRBV12-4 and TRBJ1-5; no clear D gene. The CDR3 covers 13 residues. The germline V and J ends were trimmed by 2 bases and 3 bases, with 5 bases remaining between them. The CDR3 sequence is CASSLLHNQPQHF. The CDR3 bases are TGTGCCAGCAGTTTACTCCACAATCAGCCCCAGCATTTT.

This clonotype was recorded a few times. This sequence joins TRBV12-3 or TRBV12-4 and TRBJ1-1; 9 bases line up with TRBD1. J was trimmed by 7 bases and V by 4 bases; bases with no gene match: 7. The CDR3 consists of 14 residues. The CDR3 nucleotides are TGTGCCAGCAGTTCGTTGGACAGGGGCAGTGAAGCTTTCTTT. Amino acid sequence: CASSSLDRGSEAFF.

The chain is built from TRBV12-3 or TRBV12-4 and TRBJ2-1; 7 bases align to TRBD2. CDR3 length equals 11 residues. Unmatched junction bases numbered 3, after V lost 5 bases and J lost 11 bases. Here the CDR3 DNA reads TGTGCCAGCAGTCAACTAGCGAAGCAGTTCTTC. Translating it yields CASSQLAKQFF.

V and J are TRBV7-2 and TRBJ1-5; D is uncertain. The germline gives CDR1 SGHTA, CDR2 FQGNSA. V was shortened by 1 base and J by 10 bases, with 14 bases between the two germline ends. CDR3 length: 14 amino acids. The CDR3 DNA reads as TGTGCCAGCAGCTTAGTTTTCCAGGCGTTACCCCAGCATTTT. This encodes CASSLVFQALPQHF.

This clonotype turned up a few times. This chain uses TRBV5-1 with TRBJ1-6, with D tentatively TRBD1 (5 bases). The CDR3 totals 15 residues. Germline-derived CDR1 and CDR2 are SGHRS and YFSETQ. Trimming removed 4 bases from V and 5 bases from J, with 13 bases in between. In nucleotides, the CDR3 is TGCGCCAGCAGCCTCCGGGACGGTCATAATTCACCCCTCCACTTT. Protein product: CASSLRDGHNSPLHF.

V and J are TRBV12-3 or TRBV12-4 and TRBJ1-1; no clear D. The CDR3 sequence is 14 residues long. Deletions cut 3 bases from V and 0 bases from J, with 8 bases between. This CDR3 is CASSFKSMNTEAFF. The CDR3 coding sequence is TGTGCCAGCAGTTTTAAGTCGATGAACACTGAAGCTTTCTTT.

The rearrangement joins TRBV4-3 to TRBJ2-7; TRBD1 matches at 10 bases. J was trimmed by 2 bases and V by 2 bases; bases with no gene match: 9. The CDR3 totals 17 residues. CDR1 and CDR2 (germline): LGHNA, YSLEER. The CDR3 here is CASSQTATGTGAYEQYF. The CDR3 nucleotides read TGCGCCAGCAGCCAAACCGCGACGGGGACAGGGGCCTACGAGCAGTACTTC.

The chain carries TRBV5-6 and TRBJ2-1; D is perhaps TRBD1 or TRBD2 (5 bases each). CDR1 SGHDT and CDR2 YYEEEE come from the germline V gene. CDR3 length: 17 residues. V was trimmed by 4 bases and J by 6 bases, leaving 23 bases between them. CDR3 nucleotides: TGTGCCAGCAGCCCTTTAAGAGGGACCCTGAGGGGCAATGAGCAGTTCTTC. Its protein product is CASSPLRGTLRGNEQFF.

The chain joins TRBV4-2 to TRBJ2-2; D is uncertain. V lost 2 bases and J lost 1, with 8 bases in between. Per the germline V gene, CDR1 is LGHNA and CDR2 is YNFKEQ. The CDR3 is 15 amino acids. The CDR3 nucleotides read TGTGCCAGCAGCCAAAAAGGGTTGAACACCGGGGAGCTGTTTTTT. It codes for CASSQKGLNTGELFF.

Only a few counts were recorded for this clonotype. The gene calls are TRBV28 and TRBJ1-6; D ambiguous. The length of the CDR3 is 13 residues. CDR1 and CDR2 from the germline V gene are MDHEN and SYDVKM. The V end lost 10 bases, the J end lost 8 bases, and 15 bases lay between the germline ends. The CDR3 sequence is CATLEGGYSPLHF. CDR3 coding DNA: TGTGCCACCCTGGAGGGCGGATATTCACCCCTCCACTTT.

The chain is built from TRBV5-1 and TRBJ1-1, with a weak D call TRBD1 (5 bases). Between the trimmed V and J ends, which lost 0 bases and 7 bases, there was a span of 16 bases. Looked up from germline, CDR1 is SGHRS and CDR2 is YFSETQ. This CDR3 contains 15 residues. The CDR3 sequence is CASSLDPGPDSEAFF. Here the CDR3 DNA reads TGCGCCAGCAGCTTGGATCCGGGGCCGGATAGTGAAGCTTTCTTT.

V and J are TRBV5-6 and TRBJ2-7, with 10 bases that match TRBD1. The V gene end was trimmed by 2 bases and the J gene end by 6 bases; junction bases not matched to a gene: 8. The length of the CDR3 is 15 residues. CDR1 is SGHDT, CDR2 YYEEEE, per germline. The CDR3 DNA reads TGTGCCAGCAGCTTTTGGCGACAGGGGGCATCCGAGCAGTACTTC. Its protein is CASSFWRQGASEQYF.

This clonotype was observed many times. The V gene is TRBV29-1, the J gene TRBJ2-5, with a weak D call TRBD1 (6 bases). Germline V gene lookup returns CDR1 SQVTM and CDR2 ANQGSEA. V was cut by 7 bases and J by 5 bases, with 14 bases left in between. The CDR3 is 12 residues long. The CDR3 DNA reads as TGCAGCGGTGACAGGAGAGGGGAGACCCAGTACTTC. Protein product: CSGDRRGETQYF.

The V and J genes are TRBV11-2 and TRBJ2-2; D may be TRBD2 (7 bases). The CDR3 runs to 15 residues. Germline loops: CDR1 SGHAT, CDR2 FQNNGV. V lost 5 bases and J 4 bases, leaving 14 bases between the germline ends. CDR3 in DNA: TGTGCCAGCAGCGGGGGGGGCTACTTCACCGGGGAGCTGTTTTTT. Translation gives CASSGGGYFTGELFF.

The chain links TRBV10-3 to TRBJ1-5, with 7 bases aligning to TRBD1. The V gene's germline CDR1 is ENHRY and CDR2 SYGVKD. After removal of 6 bases from V and 6 bases from J, the junction contained 8 bases not matched to a gene. The CDR3 runs 14 residues. The CDR3 protein is CAIRSDRTGQPQHF. The CDR3 DNA reads TGTGCCATCAGATCGGACAGGACGGGTCAGCCCCAGCATTTT.

This clonotype occurred many times. The chain uses TRBV7-9 and TRBJ1-5; D is unresolved. The V end lost 5 bases, the J end lost 3 bases, and 5 bases lay between the germline ends. The CDR3 has 12 residues. CDR1 and CDR2 from the germline V gene are SEHNR and FQNEAQ (reference sequence). This CDR3 reads CASSRNNQPQHF. CDR3 bases: TGTGCCAGCAGCAGAAACAATCAGCCCCAGCATTTT.

A few counts support this clonotype. The chain employs TRBV12-3 or TRBV12-4 and TRBJ1-6; tentative D call: TRBD1 (6 bases). This CDR3 region has 15 residues. The V and J ends lost 6 bases and 4 bases respectively, with 13 bases between them. The CDR3 sequence: CASRNGQLYNSPLHF. CDR3 in DNA: TGTGCCAGCAGGAACGGACAGCTTTATAATTCACCCCTCCACTTT.

V gene TRBV4-2 combines with J gene TRBJ2-5, with 8 positions matching TRBD1. The CDR3 sequence is 16 residues long. The junction had 9 bases not matched to a gene; V was cut back by 1 base and J by 5 bases. Germline CDR1 is LGHNA and CDR2 is YNFKEQ. In DNA form, the CDR3 reads TGTGCCAGCAGCCAAGGTGCGAGGACAGGGCTCGAGACCCAGTACTTC. As protein: CASSQGARTGLETQYF.

The chain is built from TRBV21-1 and TRBJ2-2; TRBD1, the D gene given by the table, was not confirmed from the DNA. TRBV21-1 is labeled a pseudogene. The CDR3 has 20 residues. CDR3 nucleotides: TGTGCCAGCAGCAAAGAATCGGGCGGTCTTCAGAGGGATTTTACCGGGGAGCTGTTTTTT. Translating it yields CASSKESGGLQRDFTGELFF.

V gene TRBV5-1 combines with J gene TRBJ2-5; either TRBD1 or TRBD2 may fit D (5 bases each). Germline V CDR1 and CDR2: SGHRS, YFSETQ. The CDR3 covers 15 residues. V shed 0 bases and J shed 1 base, with 10 bases lying between them. The CDR3 coding sequence is TGCGCCAGCAGCTTGGCCGGGGACCCCCAAGAGACCCAGTACTTC. It yields the protein CASSLAGDPQETQYF. Using reference TRBV5-1 and TRBJ2-5 for the parts outside the CDR3, the full variable domain is KAGVTQTPRYLIKTRGQQVTLSCSPISGHRSVSWYQQTPGQGLQFLFEYFSETQRNKGNFPGRFSGRQFSNSRSEMNVSTLELGDSALYLCASSLAGDPQETQYFGPGTRLLVL.

In this sample, this clonotype turned up a few times. The V call is TRBV7-6, the J call TRBJ1-3; D gene unclear. The CDR3 has 12 residues. V lost 1 base to trimming and J lost 6 bases, with 4 bases between them. Germline V gives CDR1 SGHVS, CDR2 FNYEAQ. The CDR3: CASSLDANTIYF. In nucleotides, the CDR3 is TGTGCCAGCAGCTTAGACGCAAACACCATATATTTT.

This clonotype appeared a few times. V usage is TRBV6-5 and J usage is TRBJ2-6; D is undetermined. CDR1 and CDR2 (germline): MNHEY, SVGAGI. V gave up 0 bases and J gave up 0 bases, with 6 bases separating them. This CDR3 has 16 amino acids. CDR3 sequence: CASSYSPYSGANVLTF. CDR3 in DNA: TGTGCCAGCAGTTACTCCCCCTACTCTGGGGCCAACGTCCTGACTTTC.

The J gene is TRBJ2-1, the V gene TRBV5-1; TRBD2 matches 16 bases. This CDR3 contains 14 residues. Trimming at V came to 3 bases and at J to 13 bases, leaving 4 bases not matched to a gene. From germline, CDR1 is SGHRS and CDR2 YFSETQ. CDR3 amino acids: CASSSGTSGGAQFF. The CDR3 nucleotides read TGCGCCAGCAGCTCCGGGACTAGCGGGGGGGCCCAGTTCTTC.

This clonotype was counted many times. J is TRBJ1-1 and V is TRBV5-1; D may be TRBD1 (5 bases). Trimming shortened V by 4 bases and J by 4 bases, and 17 bases separated the two germline ends. The germline gives CDR1 SGHRS, CDR2 YFSETQ. This CDR3 region has 15 residues. The CDR3 nucleotides are TGCGCCAGCAGCCCGGACGTGACCGGGGCCACTGAAGCTTTCTTT. This encodes CASSPDVTGATEAFF.

This sequence joins TRBV3-1 and TRBJ2-5, with TRBD1 matching over 7 bases. The CDR3 totals 15 residues. The germline gives CDR1 LGHDT, CDR2 YNNKEL (reference sequence). V gave up 6 bases and J gave up 5 bases; unmatched junction bases: 12. CDR3 in amino acids: CASRRVLGGPETQYF. The DNA of the CDR3 is TGTGCCAGCAGACGGGTTCTAGGGGGCCCGGAGACCCAGTACTTC.

This clonotype showed up many times. This rearrangement joins TRBV6-5 to TRBJ2-2, with unresolved D. The CDR3 contains 14 residues. Per the germline V gene, CDR1 is MNHEY and CDR2 is SVGAGI. V lost 2 bases to trimming and J lost 1 base, with 5 bases between them. The CDR3 nucleotides read TGTGCCAGCAGTTACCTGAGGAACACCGGGGAGCTGTTTTTT. Protein: CASSYLRNTGELFF.

Only one count was recorded for this clonotype. V gene TRBV12-3 or TRBV12-4 combines with J gene TRBJ2-7; a weak D match, TRBD2 (5 bases). With 6 bases removed from V and 7 bases from J, the gap between germline ends came to 10 bases. This CDR3 is 11 amino acids long. The CDR3 bases are TGTGCCAGCAGACTAGGACCTGAGCAGTACTTC. Protein sequence: CASRLGPEQYF.

Many counts were recorded for this clonotype. The chain joins TRBV5-1 to TRBJ1-5; 7 bases are shared with TRBD1. V was clipped by 5 bases and J by 4 bases; unmatched bases: 3. The germline gives CDR1 SGHRS, CDR2 YFSETQ. The CDR3 length is 13 residues. The CDR3: CASRGQDNQPQHF. CDR3 coding DNA: TGCGCCAGCAGAGGACAGGATAATCAGCCCCAGCATTTT.